This is a list of T cell receptor beta chains from one sample in a study of T cell responses to AZD1222 COVID-19 vaccine. This table comes from immunoSEQ multiplex PCR, and its TCRdb copy is limited to in-frame clones, with some not included. Of under 110,000 clones listed, less than 90% are singletons. Sequencing used peripheral blood, obtained on day 0 of AZD1222 vaccination. These receptor sequences come from an adult in good health. CDR3s include the opening cysteine and the closing phenylalanine or tryptophan. The D gene is left open where the match is weak.

CASSEGQSSAYEQYF TGTGCCAGCAGCGAAGGACAGTCCTCGGCCTACGAGCAGTACTTC . TRBJ2-7 TRBV5-5
CASSPPGQGRYNSPLHF TGTGCCAGCAGTCCTCCGGGACAGGGACGTTATAATTCACCCCTCCACTTT TRBD1 TRBJ1-6 TRBV28
CASSLLGSDTQYF TGTGCCAGCAGTTTATTAGGTTCAGATACGCAGTATTTT . TRBJ2-3 TRBV28
CAWSRQGEKLFF TGTGCCTGGAGTAGGCAGGGGGAAAAACTGTTTTTT . TRBJ1-4 TRBV30
CASSIGQGGNTIYF TGTGCCAGCAGCATAGGACAGGGTGGAAACACCATATATTTT TRBD1 TRBJ1-3 TRBV27
CASSLEQLYGYTF TGTGCCAGCAGTTTAGAACAGCTCTATGGCTACACCTTC . TRBJ1-2 TRBV28
CASSKGQGVRYEQYF TGTGCCAGCAGTAAGGGACAGGGGGTTCGCTACGAGCAGTACTTC TRBD1 TRBJ2-7 TRBV27
CASSVEGGELFF TGTGCCAGCAGCGTAGAAGGCGGGGAGCTGTTTTTT . TRBJ2-2 TRBV9
CASSLRGYEQYF TGTGCCAGCAGCTTGAGGGGCTACGAGCAGTACTTC . TRBJ2-7 TRBV5-6
CASSSIRQGGRNQPQHF TGTGCCAGCAGCTCAATCCGGCAGGGCGGCCGCAATCAGCCCCAGCATTTT . TRBJ1-5 TRBV28
CAISDQGRGETQYF TGTGCCATCAGTGACCAAGGACGTGGGGAGACCCAGTACTTC . TRBJ2-5 TRBV10-3